This T cell receptor (beta chain) was captured in a study of human T cells and chemical hapten exposure (TCRdb year 2021). Regarding the research as a whole: For sensitization, 2% DPC in acetone was applied to a roughly 2 cm by roughly 2 cm area of upper inner arm skin. Throughout the study period of roughly 24 weeks, patients also received therapeutic DPC doses to the scalp every week. Patch tests used Finn chambers with 0.01% DPC on the upper back, scored after 6 days by International Contact Dermatitis Research Group standards. Most of the patients in the cohort were female, and the cohort covered alopecia areata with under or over 50% scalp involvement, alopecia totalis and alopecia universalis. Libraries were combined into a pool for sequencing, and differences in TCR yield between samples came mainly from small differences in library volumes within the pool. This study followed changes in the peripheral blood TCR repertoire in vivo during primary and secondary sensitization of alopecia patients to the hapten diphenylcyclopropenone (DPC). Patient blood was sampled pre-sensitization (week 0) and at 2, 6 and about 24 weeks after DPC sensitization. For TCR sequencing, blood came from 25 to 35 alopecia patients at anywhere from one to four time points (pre-sensitization, 2, 6 and 24 weeks).

What this sample's time point label stands for: pre-sensitization, week 0. The treatment or condition tag for this specimen amounts to: therapeutic diphenylcyclopropenone sensitization with weekly scalp DPC. At every patch-test visit, the blood draw took place before the patch test was put on. Patients were eligible if aged 18 to 70, diagnosed with alopecia and judged suitable for DPC therapy, and pregnant patients were excluded. Total RNA was extracted from unfractionated whole blood that had been collected in Tempus Blood RNA tubes. The method behind the library was RACE. For sequencing, a NextSeq 500 was employed. During library preparation, unique molecular identifiers were attached to individual cDNA molecules so that TCRs could be counted in a quantitative, reproducible way. For every blood RNA sample, sequencing covered both the TCR alpha and TCR beta chains. In the source study's methods: A median of roughly 99,000 TCRs per sample was observed, with a range of about 20,000 to 750,000. V, J and CDR3 annotation of the TCR reads was performed with the Decombinator software suite. Every sample was subsampled to the same number of TCRs (28,000) for the PS versus PT1 abundance plots. Expanded TCRs were defined as absent before sensitization and observed at least eight times at the 2-week time point. The public reads were reanalyzed by TCRdb: fastp trimming at Q25, MiXCR alignment, in-frame beta chains only. A single entry per CDR3 protein holds the most common genes and DNA from its merged rows. The V and J calls and clone size come from TCRdb's table, not from the authors' own analysis. The sample table contains tens of thousands of distinct CDR3 sequences; only one count was recorded for less than 9% of them. Together, the top ten hold 1% to 1.5% of the sample.

CDR1 KGHSH and CDR2 LQKENI are derived from the germline V gene. V is shortened by 6 bases, J by 0 bases, and the region joining them spans 9 bases. Taken from cysteine to phenylalanine, the CDR3 has 14 residues. Of the read, only the CDR3 DNA is kept; its 42 bases are in frame from base 1. Findings and caveats that apply to the study as a whole: Expanded TCRs formed significantly more large CDR3 similarity clusters than pre-sensitization or healthy control sets, consistent with antigen-driven responses. Because every patient had alopecia, a presumed autoimmune disease, the patients' immune response might differ from that of healthy individuals. The number of TCRs above 1 in 1000 frequency did not change with DPC sensitization; there was no evidence of global repertoire structure alterations. Patch test score was positively correlated with the number of PT1 expanded TCRs, with significance at thresholds 8, 16 and 32 but not at 4. Repeated subsampling changed both the strength of the expansion versus patch-test correlation and the threshold at which the correlation became significant.

The sample holds many counts of this clonotype. It lacks a known antigen. No much larger clonotype is one base removed from it; base qualities were not supplied. Recombination connected TRBV18 to TRBJ1-5; no confident D gene assignment can be made. The sample was whole blood, taken in connection with sensitization to the hapten diphenylcyclopropenone (DPC). The origin of this receptor is a woman between 45 and 65 years old with alopecia areata. Some clones in this sample may be carry-over from other donors' samples. This receptor has the CDR3 CASSGDGSNQPQHF. The nucleotides are TGTGCCAGCTCGGGAGACGGTAGCAATCAGCCCCAGCATTTT.